Each of the 10 T cell receptor beta chains below was sequenced from the same sample in a study of blood T cell repertoires in COVID-19. Some clones are missing from TCRdb's copy, which holds only in-frame ones; the method was immunoSEQ multiplex PCR. The table records 200,000 to 250,000 clones, around nine tenths of them present only once. Sequences were obtained from peripheral blood. Every receptor here comes from a woman aged 40 to 50 who had recovered from COVID-19.

The chain links TRBV7-2 to TRBJ2-7; TRBD2 matches 12 bases. This CDR3 has 15 amino acids. V lost 5 bases and J lost 2; bases outside the gene matches: 4. Germline CDR1 reads SGHTA; CDR2 reads FQGNSA. The CDR3 DNA follows: TGTGCCAGCAGCCTCCGGACTAGCGGGACCTACGAGCAGTACTTC. This encodes CASSLRTSGTYEQYF.

V gene TRBV4-3 combines with J gene TRBJ2-3; 9 nucleotides agree with TRBD1. Germline loops: CDR1 LGHNA, CDR2 YSLEER. The CDR3 is made up of 17 amino acids. V lost 0 bases and J lost 3; bases outside the gene matches: 7. CDR3 region: CASSQDSPGQGTDTQYF. The DNA for the CDR3 is TGCGCCAGCAGCCAAGATTCCCCCGGACAGGGGACAGATACGCAGTATTTT.

The rearrangement links TRBV7-9 to TRBJ2-1, with D possibly matching TRBD1 (6 bases). Trimming removed 0 bases from V and 14 bases from J, with 11 bases in between. The CDR3 has 12 residues. CDR1 and CDR2 from the germline V gene are SEHNR and FQNEAQ (reference sequence). As DNA, the CDR3 is TGTGCCAGCAGCTTAGCACAGGGTCGGAAGTTCTTC. Translated, it gives CASSLAQGRKFF.

The chain couples TRBV5-1 to TRBJ2-2, with no clear D. Trimming shortened V by 3 bases and J by 6 bases, and 9 bases separated the two germline ends. The CDR3 totals 13 residues. Germline assignment: CDR1 SGHRS and CDR2 YFSETQ. The CDR3 coding sequence is TGCGCCAGCAGCTCCCTACCGGCCGGGGAGCTGTTTTTT. This encodes CASSSLPAGELFF.

This chain links TRBV7-3 with TRBJ2-6; a weak D match, TRBD2 (5 bases). V gave up 1 base and J gave up 0 bases, with 13 bases separating them. Per germline, CDR1 SGHTA and CDR2 FQGTGA. The CDR3 contains 18 residues. Here the CDR3 reads CASSLMSGLDSGANVLTF. Here the CDR3 DNA reads TGTGCCAGCAGCTTAATGTCAGGACTGGACTCTGGGGCCAACGTCCTGACTTTC.

This clone occurred once. The V and J genes are TRBV5-4 and TRBJ2-3; 8 nucleotides align to TRBD2. The CDR3 length is 14 residues. V shed 2 bases, J shed 6 bases, and the junction held 5 bases outside the gene matches. Germline CDR1 reads SGHNT; CDR2 reads YYREEE (reference sequence). This CDR3 reads CASSLAGARDTQYF. In DNA, the CDR3 is TGTGCCAGCAGCTTAGCGGGGGCGAGGGATACGCAGTATTTT.

V usage is TRBV6-2 or TRBV6-3 and J usage is TRBJ2-4; 7 positions agree with TRBD1. Germline lookup yields CDR1 MNHEY and CDR2 SVGEGT. J was trimmed by 4 bases and V by 5 bases; bases with no gene match: 5. The CDR3 is made up of 14 amino acids. The CDR3 DNA reads as TGTGCCAGCAGTAAAACGGGACAGAAAAACATTCAGTACTTC. Translation: CASSKTGQKNIQYF.

CDR3 nucleotide sequence: TGTGCCAGCAGTCCCTCAGGGGGCTCTAGGGGCTACACCTTC. Protein product: CASSPSGGSRGYTF. V usage is TRBV6-5 and J usage is TRBJ1-2, with 8 bases identical to TRBD1. The V gene's germline CDR1 is MNHEY and CDR2 SVGAGI. The CDR3 runs 14 residues. The V and J ends lost 5 bases and 8 bases, in that order; junction bases with no gene match: 10.

The V call is TRBV6-5, the J call TRBJ2-1; 10 nucleotides line up with TRBD2. The CDR3 covers 15 residues. The junction had 10 bases not matched to a gene; V was cut back by 6 bases and J by 8 bases. The germline V gene encodes CDR1 MNHEY and CDR2 SVGAGI. The DNA for the CDR3 is TGTGCCAGCAGAAACCTAGCGGGAGAGGGCTATGAGCAGTTCTTC. The encoded protein is CASRNLAGEGYEQFF.

The chain employs TRBV5-1 and TRBJ2-2; 9 positions match TRBD1. This CDR3 spans 15 amino acids. V was clipped by 7 bases and J by 2 bases; unmatched bases: 6. CDR1 and CDR2 (germline): SGHRS, YFSETQ. CDR3 in DNA: TGCGCCAGCCGTACGGGACAGGGAAACACCGGGGAGCTGTTTTTT. Amino acids: CASRTGQGNTGELFF.